These 17 T cell receptor beta chains were sequenced from one sample in a study of blood T cell repertoires in COVID-19. TCRdb keeps only in-frame clones here, not all; method: immunoSEQ multiplex PCR. The repertoire holds about 220,000 clones, around three quarters seen once, with 7% to 8.5% in the top ten. Sequences were obtained from peripheral blood. The receptors derive from a woman in her 70s with acute or convalescent COVID-19.

The rearrangement uses TRBV7-3 and TRBJ2-3, with 7 positions matching TRBD2. The germline V gene encodes CDR1 SGHTA and CDR2 FQGTGA. The length of the CDR3 is 15 residues. With 5 bases clipped from V and 3 bases from J, the junction kept 8 bases outside the gene matches. Here the CDR3 reads CASSPSLGGTDTQYF. The CDR3 DNA is TGTGCCAGCAGCCCCAGCCTCGGGGGGACAGATACGCAGTATTTT.

This chain joins TRBV7-2 and TRBJ2-6; perhaps TRBD1 as D (6 bases). Between the trimmed V and J ends, which lost 2 bases and 0 bases, there was a span of 11 bases. The CDR3 is 17 amino acids. Germline lookup yields CDR1 SGHTA and CDR2 FQGNSA. DNA for the CDR3: TGTGCCAGCAGCTTAACAGGGAGAAGCTCTGGGGCCAACGTCCTGACTTTC. It translates to CASSLTGRSSGANVLTF.

Of note for this clone: Other DNA sequences in this sample translate to the same CDR3. The gene calls are TRBV7-2 and TRBJ2-7; 10 nucleotides line up with TRBD1. Germline CDR1 and CDR2: SGHTA and FQGNSA. Losses at the gene ends were 6 bases for V and 2 bases for J; bases not matched to a gene: 4. CDR3 length equals 14 residues. The CDR3 sequence: CASSLGQGAYEQYF. The CDR3 DNA reads TGTGCCAGCAGTCTCGGACAGGGGGCCTACGAGCAGTACTTC.

The chain carries TRBV12-5 and TRBJ2-3; 9 bases are a match to TRBD2. This CDR3 spans 16 amino acids. In germline, CDR1 is LGHNT, CDR2 FRNRAP. Trimming removed 6 bases from V and 2 bases from J; junction bases left unmatched: 9. The CDR3 region has the DNA TGTGCTAGTGGCCCCCGAGCGGGGGGTCTCACAGATACGCAGTATTTT. Amino acids: CASGPRAGGLTDTQYF.

Here the CDR3 DNA reads TGTGCCAGCAGCGTAGGGGAGGTCGATACGCAGTATTTT. Protein product: CASSVGEVDTQYF. The rearrangement joins TRBV9 to TRBJ2-3; D may be TRBD2 (6 bases). The CDR3 is 13 amino acids. Trimming removed 0 bases from V and 6 bases from J, with 8 bases in between. CDR1 and CDR2 from the germline V gene are SGDLS and YYNGEE.

The chain employs TRBV3-1 (or the pseudogene TRBV3-2) and TRBJ2-5; 11 bases fit TRBD2. With V trimmed by 6 bases and J by 5 bases, 8 bases remained unmatched. The CDR3 has 15 residues. CDR1 and CDR2 (germline): LGHDT, YNNKEL (reference sequence). The CDR3 spells CASSRLAGHGETQYF. The CDR3 region has the DNA TGTGCCAGCAGTAGACTAGCGGGGCATGGGGAGACCCAGTACTTC.

This chain joins TRBV5-1 and TRBJ2-2; maybe TRBD1 (6 bases). The CDR3 covers 15 residues. The V gene lost 3 bases and the J gene lost 1 base, with 10 bases spanning the gap. From germline, CDR1 is SGHRS and CDR2 YFSETQ. The CDR3 bases are TGCGCCAGCAGCTCATCGGACAGGAACACCGGGGAGCTGTTTTTT. Translated, it gives CASSSSDRNTGELFF.

The chain is built from TRBV7-8 and TRBJ2-3; D not certain. This CDR3 contains 12 residues. The V and J ends lost 4 bases and 0 bases respectively, with 2 bases between them. The germline CDR1 and CDR2 sequences are SGHVS and FQNEAQ. The CDR3 spells CASSSSTDTQYF. CDR3 in DNA: TGTGCCAGCAGCTCGAGCACAGATACGCAGTATTTT. The full variable domain, rest sourced from reference TRBV7-8 and TRBJ2-3, is GAGVSQSPRYKVAKRGQDVALRCDPISGHVSLFWYQQALGQGPEFLTYFQNEAQLDKSGLPSDRFFAERPEGSVSTLKIQRTQQEDSAVYLCASSSSTDTQYFGPGTRLTVL.

The chain recombines TRBV28 with TRBJ2-5; 9 bases are a match to TRBD2. Trimming took 2 bases from V and 6 from J; bases not matched to a gene: 4. The germline V gene has CDR1 MDHEN and CDR2 SYDVKM. The CDR3 loop spans 14 amino acids. As DNA, the CDR3 is TGTGCCAGCAGTTTAGCGGGGGGGCCGAAGACCCAGTACTTC. This gives the protein CASSLAGGPKTQYF.

V is TRBV12-3 or TRBV12-4 and J is TRBJ1-2; D perhaps matches TRBD1 (6 bases). The CDR3 has 13 amino acids. The ends were cut back, 3 bases at V and 4 bases at J, with 9 bases in the middle. CDR3 DNA: TGTGCCAGCAGTTTGACAGGTTCCTATGGCTACACCTTC. Translation: CASSLTGSYGYTF.

The DNA of the CDR3 is TGTGCCAGCTCACCATTCCGTGCGGCCTCCTCTGGGGCCAACGTCCTGACTTTC. Translating gives CASSPFRAASSGANVLTF. The chain joins TRBV18 to TRBJ2-6; no clear D. Germline V lookup: CDR1 KGHSH, CDR2 LQKENI. Trimming took 2 bases from V and 0 from J, leaving 14 bases between them. The CDR3 has 18 residues.

The CDR3 nucleotides read TGTGCCAGCAGCCGTAGACTAGCGGGACAAGAGACCCAGTACTTC. Its translation: CASSRRLAGQETQYF. The V call is TRBV3-1 (or the pseudogene TRBV3-2), the J call TRBJ2-5; TRBD2 aligns across 11 bases. V lost 4 bases, J lost 2 bases, and 3 bases stayed unmatched. The germline V gene encodes CDR1 LGHDT and CDR2 YNNKEL (reference sequence). There are 15 residues in the CDR3.

The chain has TRBV30 and TRBJ2-7; D not resolved. V was cut by 0 bases and J by 3 bases, with 6 bases left in between. CDR1 is GTSNPN, CDR2 SVGIG, per germline (reference sequence). This CDR3 has 12 amino acids. The DNA of the CDR3 is TGTGCCTGGAGTGTACCTAGCTACGAGCAGTACGTC. Its protein product is CAWSVPSYEQYV.

The chain carries TRBV2 and TRBJ1-4; 8 bases are shared with TRBD1. The CDR3 extends over 13 amino acids. With 7 bases clipped from V and 6 bases from J, the junction kept 4 bases outside the gene matches. Germline assignment: CDR1 SNHLY and CDR2 FYNNEI. The CDR3 DNA reads as TGTGCCAGCATCAGGGGGCTGGATGAAAAACTGTTTTTT. Its protein is CASIRGLDEKLFF.

The chain combines TRBV5-1 with TRBJ2-7; the match to TRBD2 covers 10 bases. Germline V gives CDR1 SGHRS, CDR2 YFSETQ. The CDR3 has 19 amino acids. Trimming cost V 0 bases and J 0 bases; bases outside gene matches: 12. In DNA, the CDR3 is TGCGCCAGCAGCTTGGCGCCGGCTAGCGGGGGCGAGAGCTCCTACGAGCAGTACGTC. Protein product: CASSLAPASGGESSYEQYV.

The CDR3 region is CATSGGSYNEQFF. CDR3 coding DNA: TGTGCCACCAGCGGGGGCTCCTACAATGAGCAGTTCTTC. The V call is TRBV24-1, the J call TRBJ2-1, with D perhaps TRBD2 (6 bases). The length of the CDR3 is 13 residues. The V and J ends lost 7 bases and 0 bases respectively, with 6 bases between them. Per the germline V gene, CDR1 is KGHDR and CDR2 is SFDVKD.

The chain links TRBV5-1 to TRBJ2-2, with a weak D call TRBD2 (5 bases). Per the germline V gene, CDR1 is SGHRS and CDR2 is YFSETQ. This CDR3 spans 16 amino acids. V was trimmed by 4 bases and J by 4 bases, leaving 17 bases between them. The DNA of the CDR3 is TGCGCCAGCAGCGCGGCCGGGAACCCGATCACCGGGGAGCTGTTTTTT. Protein sequence: CASSAAGNPITGELFF.